Here is one T cell receptor beta chain with its context. CDR3 length: 13 amino acids. With 4 bases removed from V and 8 bases from J, the gap between germline ends came to 15 bases. Germline V CDR1 and CDR2: SGDLS, YYNGEE. Time point defined: newly diagnosed GD, antithyroid drugs for less than 3 months. Scientists built the TCR library using RNA that was extracted from PBMCs. Assembly of TCR beta libraries relied on iRepertoire HTBI primers together with Arm-PCR of CDR3 regions. TCRdb re-called the multiplex PCR reads through MiXCR, storing one row per CDR3 protein. The sample carries about 400,000 distinct CDR3 sequences, about 15% recorded once. This entry is derived from a study of regulatory T cells in long-lasting Graves disease. The same sample was also studied in work on T cells in Graves' hyperthyroidism and ophthalmopathy.

This sequence joins TRBV9 and TRBJ1-1, with D possibly TRBD1 on 5 matching bases. The sequence was obtained from a woman aged 40 to 55 with Graves disease. Sample: peripheral blood mononuclear cells (PBMCs), taken at new diagnosis, from a patient treated with antithyroid drugs. DNA for the CDR3: TGTGCCAGCAGCTCGCGCTCGGGGGGGGAAGCTTTCTTT. This encodes CASSSRSGGEAFF.